The 32 T cell receptor beta chains reported below all come from one sample, sequenced in a study of blood T cell repertoires in COVID-19. Some clones are missing from TCRdb's copy, which holds only in-frame ones; the method was immunoSEQ multiplex PCR. The repertoire holds about 180,000 clones, around 90% seen once, with 9% in the top ten. Sequencing input: PBMCs or T cells enriched from blood (not recorded which). Every receptor here comes from a woman in her late teens or twenties who had recovered from COVID-19.

V and J are TRBV15 and TRBJ2-5, with D possibly matching TRBD1 (6 bases). The CDR3 spans 13 residues. The ends were cut back, 0 bases at V and 4 bases at J, with 6 bases in the middle. Germline values: CDR1 LNHNV, CDR2 YYDKDF (reference sequence). In DNA, the CDR3 is TGTGCCACCAGCAGAGACAGGGGAGAGACCCAGTACTTC. Residues: CATSRDRGETQYF. The variable domain in full, completed from reference TRBV15 and TRBJ2-5, reads DAMVIQNPRYQVTQFGKPVTLSCSQTLNHNVMYWYQQKSSQAPKLLFHYYDKDFNNEADTPDNFQSRRPNTSFCFLDIRSPGLGDTAMYLCATSRDRGETQYFGPGTRLLVL.

The chain combines TRBV10-1 with TRBJ1-1, with 7 bases aligning to TRBD1. The germline gives CDR1 WNHNN, CDR2 SYGVQD (reference sequence). J gave up 5 bases and V 9 bases, and 12 bases lay outside the gene matches. The CDR3 is 14 residues long. The CDR3 loop reads CARKRGLWETEAFF. The CDR3 coding sequence is TGCGCCAGAAAGAGGGGGCTGTGGGAAACTGAAGCTTTCTTT.

This chain uses TRBV6-5 with TRBJ1-1, with D perhaps matching TRBD1 (5 bases). Looked up from germline, CDR1 is MNHEY and CDR2 is SVGAGI. Trimming removed 6 bases at V and 0 bases at J, with 14 bases between. The CDR3 covers 15 residues. The CDR3 DNA sequence: TGTGCCAGCAGAATGGGAGGGACCATGAACACTGAAGCTTTCTTT. This codes for CASRMGGTMNTEAFF.

The chain links TRBV5-1 to TRBJ1-1, with TRBD1 matching 7 bases. The V segment lost 3 bases and the J segment 7 bases; nucleotides outside the gene matches: 9. The CDR3 spans 14 residues. From germline, CDR1 is SGHRS and CDR2 YFSETQ. The CDR3 nucleotides read TGCGCCAGCAGCTCCCGACTGACAGGGTATGAAGCTTTCTTT. Residues: CASSSRLTGYEAFF.

CDR3 coding DNA: TGTGCCAGCAGCTCTATTCGAGGCACCATATATTTT. It translates to CASSSIRGTIYF. The chain combines TRBV7-9 with TRBJ1-3; D gene ambiguous. The CDR3 totals 12 residues. V was shortened by 4 bases and J by 9 bases, with 10 bases between the two germline ends. Germline V lookup: CDR1 SEHNR, CDR2 FQNEAQ (reference sequence).

This sequence joins TRBV5-1 and TRBJ2-1; 9 bases are a match to TRBD2. Germline V gives CDR1 SGHRS, CDR2 YFSETQ. J lost 6 bases, V lost 0 bases, and 10 bases had no gene match. The CDR3 runs 17 residues. CDR3 bases: TGCGCCAGCAGCTTGGAAGGGGTAGCGGGAGACTTCAATGAGCAGTTCTTC. Translation: CASSLEGVAGDFNEQFF.

J is TRBJ2-2 and V is TRBV6-5; 7 nucleotides align to TRBD2. This CDR3 has 14 residues. CDR1 and CDR2 (germline): MNHEY, SVGAGI. V shed 7 bases and J 4 bases; nucleotides not matched to a gene: 6. CDR3 residues: CASKGGGGTGELFF. The DNA for the CDR3 is TGTGCCAGCAAAGGCGGGGGTGGCACCGGGGAGCTGTTTTTT.

This clone was seen more than once but under ten times. The rearrangement links TRBV6-5 to TRBJ1-1, with TRBD1 matching over 11 bases. The CDR3 extends over 15 amino acids. Looked up from germline, CDR1 is MNHEY and CDR2 is SVGAGI. Losses at the gene ends were 6 bases for V and 11 bases for J; bases not matched to a gene: 14. CDR3 sequence: CASSGVQDRGREAFF. The CDR3 coding sequence is TGTGCCAGCAGCGGGGTCCAGGACAGGGGGCGCGAGGCTTTCTTT.

The chain recombines TRBV11-2 with TRBJ1-1; D call uncertain. This CDR3 spans 15 amino acids. CDR1 is SGHAT, CDR2 FQNNGV, per germline. V shed 8 bases and J shed 4 bases, with 20 bases lying between them. CDR3 sequence reads: CASRGNLRGSTEAFF. DNA of the CDR3: TGTGCCAGCCGGGGAAATTTGAGAGGTAGCACTGAAGCTTTCTTT.

This chain uses TRBV19 with TRBJ1-2; weak D call: TRBD1 (6 bases). The CDR3 loop spans 13 amino acids. The V end was cut by 5 bases, the J end by 3 bases, with 10 bases between. The V gene's germline CDR1 is LNHDA and CDR2 SQIVND (reference sequence). The DNA for the CDR3 is TGTGCCAGTAGTCTCAGGACAGACTATGGCTACACCTTC. It specifies CASSLRTDYGYTF.

The chain is built from TRBV10-2 and TRBJ1-6; 9 bases fit TRBD1. The V gene's germline CDR1 is WSHSY and CDR2 SAAADI. This CDR3 comprises 17 residues. Trimming at V came to 6 bases and at J to 2 bases, leaving 8 bases not matched to a gene. The CDR3 reads CASSELTGGAYNSPLHF. In nucleotides, the CDR3 is TGCGCCAGCAGCGAACTAACAGGGGGCGCCTATAATTCACCCCTCCACTTT.

The rearrangement uses TRBV30 and TRBJ1-2, with D possibly TRBD1 on 6 matching bases. Trimming shortened V by 1 base and J by 7 bases, and 13 bases separated the two germline ends. Germline V gives CDR1 GTSNPN, CDR2 SVGIG (reference sequence). This CDR3 comprises 13 residues. The CDR3 coding sequence is TGTGCCTGGAGTGACTCGGGACACGGTGGCTACACCTTC. Translation: CAWSDSGHGGYTF.

This clone was counted a few times. CDR3 sequence (DNA): TGTGCCAGCAACACAACTAGAGAAAAGATCCACACTGAAGCTTTCTTT. Translating gives CASNTTREKIHTEAFF. The genes are TRBV21-1 and TRBJ1-1. TRBV21-1 is flagged as a pseudogene. The CDR3 runs 16 residues.

The V call is TRBV11-2, the J call TRBJ2-4; a possible D gene is TRBD1 (5 bases). The CDR3 has 13 residues. Germline loops: CDR1 SGHAT, CDR2 FQNNGV. Trimming cost V 3 bases and J 7 bases, with 10 bases left between them. The CDR3 loop reads CASSLDRGNIQYF. For the CDR3, the DNA is TGTGCCAGCAGCTTGGATAGGGGTAACATTCAGTACTTC.

This clone was detected a few times. The chain carries TRBV28 and TRBJ1-2, with D possibly TRBD1 on 5 matching bases. The V end lost 5 bases, the J end lost 7 bases, and 20 bases lay between the germline ends. Looked up from germline, CDR1 is MDHEN and CDR2 is SYDVKM. The CDR3 has 15 amino acids. CDR3 residues: CASSTPAGFRTGYTF. In DNA, the CDR3 is TGTGCCAGCAGTACGCCAGCAGGGTTCAGGACTGGCTACACCTTC.

This clone showed up just once. The chain uses TRBV4-2 and TRBJ2-7, with D perhaps TRBD1 (5 bases). The germline gives CDR1 LGHNA, CDR2 YNFKEQ. The CDR3 runs to 12 residues. V shed 2 bases and J shed 6 bases, with 8 bases lying between them. The CDR3 region is CASSQRGGEQYF. CDR3 sequence (DNA): TGTGCCAGCAGCCAAAGGGGTGGCGAGCAGTACTTC.

The chain is built from TRBV6-6 and TRBJ2-7, with 7 bases lining up with TRBD2. The CDR3 sequence is 14 residues long. Trimming took 2 bases from V and 2 from J; bases not matched to a gene: 3. CDR1 is MNHNY and CDR2 is SVGAGI in the germline V gene (reference sequence). The DNA of the CDR3 is TGTGCCAGCAGTTACCCTGGACTAGCCTACGAGCAGTACTTC. Its translation is CASSYPGLAYEQYF.

This clone was seen more than once but under ten times. V is TRBV28 and J is TRBJ1-5; the D gene is possibly TRBD1 (5 bases). V was clipped by 2 bases and J by 2 bases, with 13 bases between them. Germline-derived CDR1 and CDR2 are MDHEN and SYDVKM. The CDR3 length is 16 residues. The DNA of the CDR3 is TGTGCCAGCAGTTTAATGGGGGGGATGGGCAATCAGCCCCAGCATTTT. Its translation: CASSLMGGMGNQPQHF.

The V and J genes are TRBV5-1 and TRBJ2-7; perhaps TRBD2 as D (5 bases). Germline-derived CDR1 and CDR2 are SGHRS and YFSETQ. With 4 bases removed from V and 2 bases from J, the gap between germline ends came to 16 bases. The CDR3 spans 15 residues. The CDR3 bases are TGCGCCAGCAGCGTCACCCGGGAAACAGCCTACGAGCAGTACTTC. It specifies CASSVTRETAYEQYF.

This chain uses TRBV19 with TRBJ2-2, with 8 bases identical to TRBD2. Germline assignment: CDR1 LNHDA and CDR2 SQIVND (reference sequence). V was clipped by 10 bases and J by 3 bases; unmatched bases: 7. The CDR3 sequence is 14 residues long. CDR3 in amino acids: CATDAGGDTGELFF. For the CDR3, the DNA is TGTGCCACCGACGCCGGGGGGGACACCGGGGAGCTGTTTTTT.

This clone was seen just once. This rearrangement joins TRBV9 to TRBJ2-6; 14 nucleotides match TRBD2. There are 18 residues in the CDR3. V lost 4 bases and J lost 0; bases outside the gene matches: 3. Germline lookup yields CDR1 SGDLS and CDR2 YYNGEE. CDR3 coding DNA: TGTGCCAGCAGCAAAGGGACTAGCGGGAGCTCTGGGGCCAACGTCCTGACTTTC. Protein product: CASSKGTSGSSGANVLTF.

In its sample, this clone was seen many times. The V and J genes are TRBV4-2 and TRBJ2-1, with TRBD2 identical over 7 bases. This CDR3 region has 16 residues. The V gene end was trimmed by 0 bases and the J gene end by 2 bases; junction bases not matched to a gene: 4. Germline CDR1 is LGHNA and CDR2 is YNFKEQ. The CDR3 here is CASSQEGGSAYNEQFF. The CDR3 nucleotides are TGTGCCAGCAGCCAAGAGGGGGGGTCGGCCTACAATGAGCAGTTCTTC.

J is TRBJ1-3 and V is TRBV19; a possible D gene is TRBD1 (5 bases). The CDR3 loop spans 14 amino acids. From germline, CDR1 is LNHDA and CDR2 SQIVND (reference sequence). The V end lost 9 bases, the J end lost 3 bases, and 15 bases lay between the germline ends. The DNA for the CDR3 is TGTGCCAGCATCCCTGGGGCAGGTGGAAACACCATATATTTT. Its protein product is CASIPGAGGNTIYF.

The chain employs TRBV27 and TRBJ2-3; 8 bases are shared with TRBD2. V gave up 4 bases and J gave up 2 bases; unmatched junction bases: 5. The CDR3 spans 15 residues. Germline lookup yields CDR1 MNHEY and CDR2 SMNVEV (reference sequence). The CDR3 DNA follows: TGTGCCAGCAGTTCTATCGGGGGGGACACAGATACGCAGTATTTT. Protein product: CASSSIGGDTDTQYF.

V is TRBV4-1 and J is TRBJ1-4; TRBD1 matches at 10 bases. Germline V gene lookup returns CDR1 MGHRA and CDR2 YSYEKL. Trimming removed 0 bases from V and 8 bases from J; junction bases left unmatched: 3. The length of the CDR3 is 15 residues. For the CDR3, the DNA is TGCGCCAGCAGCCAAGAGGGACAGGGGTGGGAAAAACTGTTTTTT. Translation: CASSQEGQGWEKLFF.

The rearrangement links TRBV28 to TRBJ2-5; the match to TRBD2 covers 9 bases. Germline loops: CDR1 MDHEN, CDR2 SYDVKM. The CDR3 is 17 residues long. Trimming took 5 bases from V and 7 from J; bases not matched to a gene: 17. The CDR3 DNA sequence: TGTGCCAGCAGTCCACCCCTCGGGACTAGCTTCAGGGGGACCCAGTACTTC. As protein: CASSPPLGTSFRGTQYF.

V and J are TRBV6-5 and TRBJ1-1, with D possibly matching TRBD1 (6 bases). Between the trimmed V and J ends, which lost 5 bases and 3 bases, there was a span of 10 bases. Germline values: CDR1 MNHEY, CDR2 SVGAGI. The CDR3 consists of 13 residues. The CDR3, as DNA: TGTGCCAGCAGTATAGGGGGAGACACTGAAGCTTTCTTT. Encoded protein: CASSIGGDTEAFF.

The CDR3 nucleotides are TGTGCCAGCAGCTTAGGGAGCAGGGGCCCCTACGAGCAGTACTTC. Its protein product is CASSLGSRGPYEQYF. The chain recombines TRBV7-6 with TRBJ2-7; weak D call: TRBD1 (6 bases). The length of the CDR3 is 15 residues. V was clipped by 1 base and J by 2 bases, with 12 bases between them. The germline CDR1 and CDR2 sequences are SGHVS and FNYEAQ.

This sequence joins TRBV5-1 and TRBJ1-5; D gene ambiguous. This CDR3 has 15 amino acids. CDR1 is SGHRS, CDR2 YFSETQ, per germline. The V gene lost 0 bases and the J gene lost 0 bases, with 7 bases spanning the gap. The CDR3 protein is CASSLDSYSNQPQHF. The CDR3 DNA reads TGCGCCAGCAGCTTGGACAGCTATAGCAATCAGCCCCAGCATTTT.

The rearrangement joins TRBV5-5 to TRBJ2-1; 10 bases align to TRBD1. Trimming cost V 7 bases and J 6 bases; bases outside gene matches: 13. This CDR3 is 16 amino acids long. Germline V gene lookup returns CDR1 SGHKS and CDR2 YYEKEE (reference sequence). In nucleotides, the CDR3 is TGTGCCAGCGGATTCACTACGGGACAGGGGCGCAATGAGCAGTTCTTC. Translation gives CASGFTTGQGRNEQFF. The variable domain in full, completed from reference TRBV5-5 and TRBJ2-1, reads DAGVTQSPTHLIKTRGQQVTLRCSPISGHKSVSWYQQVLGQGPQFIFQYYEKEERGRGNFPDRFSARQFPNYSSELNVNALLLGDSALYLCASGFTTGQGRNEQFFGPGTRLTVL.

The rearrangement uses TRBV30 and TRBJ1-1, with TRBD1 identical over 8 bases. Germline CDR1 GTSNPN, CDR2 SVGIG (reference sequence). CDR3 size: 16 residues. Unmatched junction bases numbered 10, after V lost 3 bases and J lost 1 base. Here the CDR3 DNA reads TGTGCCTGGAGCGACGACCCTGACAGGGGGAACACTGAAGCTTTCTTT. Amino acids: CAWSDDPDRGNTEAFF.

This chain links TRBV6-2 or TRBV6-3 with TRBJ2-5; D is perhaps TRBD1 (5 bases). This CDR3 contains 14 residues. Germline CDR1 reads MNHEY; CDR2 reads SVGEGT. Trimming removed 2 bases at V and 0 bases at J, with 7 bases between. The CDR3 DNA reads TGTGCCAGCAGTTACCCACAGGACCAAGAGACCCAGTACTTC. Amino acid sequence: CASSYPQDQETQYF.